One and the same sample provided the 10 T cell receptor beta chains below, sequenced in a study of T cell responses to AZD1222 COVID-19 vaccine (dated by TCRdb to the early 2020s). The method behind the library was the immunoSEQ multiplex PCR assay. TCRdb limited this immuneACCESS table to in-frame rearrangements with V and J called. A share of clones is missing; checked studies link under half to unresolved V genes, and the rest is unexplained. This sample holds 95,000 to 150,000 clones; approximately 90% were observed only once. The ten biggest clones cover 4.4% of the sample. This specimen's time point label, interpreted: baseline before first vaccination. Specimen: peripheral blood, collected on day 0 of AZD1222 vaccination. Every receptor here comes from an adult in good health.

This clone has just one count. The chain joins TRBV24-1 to TRBJ2-2, with D tentatively TRBD1 (8 bases). The CDR3 runs to 14 residues. Trimming pared 9 bases from V and 4 bases from J, leaving 14 bases between. Germline CDR1 KGHDR, CDR2 SFDVKD. This CDR3 is CATHRGGGTGELFF. CDR3 bases: TGTGCCACCCACAGGGGGGGCGGCACCGGGGAGCTGTTTTTT.

V usage is TRBV4-2 and J usage is TRBJ2-1, with 8 bases lining up with TRBD1. The CDR3 runs 16 residues. The V segment lost 0 bases and the J segment 4 bases; nucleotides outside the gene matches: 5. The germline CDR1 and CDR2 sequences are LGHNA and YNFKEQ. CDR3 protein: CASSQDVTGVYNEQFF. The CDR3 DNA is TGTGCCAGCAGCCAAGACGTGACAGGGGTTTACAATGAGCAGTTCTTC.

V and J are TRBV5-6 and TRBJ2-1; no reliable D call. The V end was cut by 3 bases, the J end by 2 bases, with 15 bases between. The CDR3 has 16 amino acids. The V gene's germline CDR1 is SGHDT and CDR2 YYEEEE. CDR3 in amino acids: CASSSFGRLTYNEQFF. The CDR3, as DNA: TGTGCCAGCAGCTCCTTCGGTAGGCTAACCTACAATGAGCAGTTCTTC.

V gene TRBV7-9 combines with J gene TRBJ2-7; TRBD1 matches 11 bases. V lost 7 bases and J lost 6; bases outside the gene matches: 5. The germline V gene encodes CDR1 SEHNR and CDR2 FQNEAQ (reference sequence). The CDR3 has 13 amino acids. CDR3 coding DNA: TGTGCCAGCACAGGACAGGGGGCAGGCGAGCAGTACTTC. Its translation is CASTGQGAGEQYF.

This clone appeared a single time. The chain carries TRBV11-1 and TRBJ2-5; D is possibly TRBD2 (6 bases). This CDR3 has 16 amino acids. Per germline, CDR1 SGHAT and CDR2 FQDESV (reference sequence). V was pared by 5 bases and J by 5 bases, with 21 bases between. CDR3 amino acids: CASSGGKGQGRETQYF. The CDR3 DNA sequence: TGTGCCAGCAGCGGGGGGAAAGGACAAGGGCGCGAGACCCAGTACTTC.

The chain employs TRBV9 and TRBJ1-2, with D perhaps matching TRBD1 (6 bases). The V and J ends lost 5 bases and 8 bases respectively, with 16 bases between them. CDR1 SGDLS and CDR2 YYNGEE come from the germline V gene. The CDR3 has 13 amino acids. The CDR3 protein is CASSAGGAEGYTF. The CDR3 region has the DNA TGTGCCAGCAGTGCCGGGGGCGCGGAGGGCTACACCTTC.

This chain joins TRBV6-5 and TRBJ1-2, with TRBD1 matching 8 bases. The V gene's germline CDR1 is MNHEY and CDR2 SVGAGI. Unmatched junction bases numbered 4, after V lost 6 bases and J lost 13 bases. This CDR3 comprises 10 residues. The DNA for the CDR3 is TGTGCCAGCAGGGACAGGGAGGGCACCTTC. It encodes CASRDREGTF.

The rearrangement links TRBV3-1 (or the pseudogene TRBV3-2) to TRBJ1-2; 10 bases map to TRBD1. V trimming: 0 bases; J trimming: 4 bases; junction bases outside the gene matches: 5. CDR3 length equals 16 residues. Looked up from germline, CDR1 is LGHDT and CDR2 is YNNKEL (reference sequence). The chain's CDR3 is CASSQDQGQGIYGYTF. In nucleotides, the CDR3 is TGTGCCAGCAGCCAAGATCAGGGACAGGGGATCTATGGCTACACCTTC.

This clone occurred once. The rearrangement uses TRBV6-2 or TRBV6-3 and TRBJ2-2; the D gene is possibly TRBD1 (6 bases). Looked up from germline, CDR1 is MNHEY and CDR2 is SVGEGT. The CDR3 runs to 14 residues. V shed 6 bases and J shed 9 bases, with 17 bases lying between them. CDR3 residues: CASSPGATGRELFF. CDR3 nucleotides: TGTGCCAGCAGCCCCGGGGCGACAGGTCGGGAGCTGTTTTTT.

The rearrangement uses TRBV28 and TRBJ1-2, with D possibly TRBD1 on 5 matching bases. With 1 base removed from V and 8 bases from J, the gap between germline ends came to 23 bases. The CDR3 runs to 17 residues. Germline CDR1 and CDR2: MDHEN and SYDVKM. Here the CDR3 reads CASSLSYYDSHYRGYTF. CDR3 in DNA: TGTGCCAGCAGTTTATCCTATTACGACAGCCACTACCGCGGCTACACCTTC.